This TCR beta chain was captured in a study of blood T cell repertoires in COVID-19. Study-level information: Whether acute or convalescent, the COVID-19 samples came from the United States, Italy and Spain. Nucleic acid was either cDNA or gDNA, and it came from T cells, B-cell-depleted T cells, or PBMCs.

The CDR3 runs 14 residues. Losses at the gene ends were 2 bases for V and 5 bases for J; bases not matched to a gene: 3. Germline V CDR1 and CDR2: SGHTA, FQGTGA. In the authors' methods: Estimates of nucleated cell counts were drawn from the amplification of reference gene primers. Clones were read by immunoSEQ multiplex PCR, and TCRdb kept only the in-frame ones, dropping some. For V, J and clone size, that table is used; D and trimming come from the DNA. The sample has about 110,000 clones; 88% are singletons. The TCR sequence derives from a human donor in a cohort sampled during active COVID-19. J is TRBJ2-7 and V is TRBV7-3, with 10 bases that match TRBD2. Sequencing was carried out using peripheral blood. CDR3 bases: TGTGCCAGCAGCTTAGAGCTAGCGGGAGACGAGCAGTACTTC. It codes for CASSLELAGDEQYF.